Each of the 6 T cell receptor beta chains below was sequenced from the same sample in a study of CD8+ T cells in alopecia areata. Treatment: oral pan-JAK inhibitor, 5-10 mg twice daily. Sequencing used cDNA as its template, made by extracting RNA and reverse transcribing it. Some clones are missing from TCRdb's copy, which holds only in-frame ones; the method was immunoSEQ multiplex PCR. The sample lists some 220,000 clones, approximately 57% seen once, with 1.6% in the top ten. This specimen was CD4+ T cells sorted from blood, taken at week 4, from a patient treated with tofacitinib. These receptors all stem from a human donor with alopecia areata.

V and J are TRBV15 and TRBJ2-7; the D is unclear. V gave up 3 bases and J gave up 5 bases, with 14 bases separating them. CDR3 length: 14 residues. CDR1 LNHNV and CDR2 YYDKDF come from the germline V gene (reference sequence). CDR3 bases: TGTGCCACCAGCAGTTTGGAGCGAGGCAACGAGCAGTACTTC. Translated: CATSSLERGNEQYF.

This clone was counted a single time. This chain uses TRBV4-3 with TRBJ1-2; a possible D gene is TRBD1 (6 bases). CDR1 is LGHNA, CDR2 YSLEER, per germline. V lost 3 bases and J 6 bases, leaving 11 bases between the germline ends. The CDR3 is made up of 13 amino acids. CDR3: CASSHRQVDGYTF. The CDR3 nucleotides read TGCGCCAGCAGCCATAGACAGGTGGATGGCTACACCTTC.

The chain couples TRBV7-8 to TRBJ1-2; unclear D gene. Trimming cost V 5 bases and J 4 bases, with 14 bases left between them. CDR1 and CDR2 (germline): SGHVS, FQNEAQ. This CDR3 has 14 amino acids. The CDR3 coding sequence is TGTGCCAGCAGCCGAGGGAGCCCGCGCTATGGCTACACCTTC. This gives the protein CASSRGSPRYGYTF. Complete variable domain (other parts from reference TRBV7-8 and TRBJ1-2): GAGVSQSPRYKVAKRGQDVALRCDPISGHVSLFWYQQALGQGPEFLTYFQNEAQLDKSGLPSDRFFAERPEGSVSTLKIQRTQQEDSAVYLCASSRGSPRYGYTFGSGTRLTVV.

This clone was observed a single time. The rearrangement joins TRBV29-1 to TRBJ2-6; 11 nucleotides align to TRBD2. This CDR3 comprises 16 residues. V trimming: 4 bases; J trimming: 2 bases; junction bases outside the gene matches: 4. Germline CDR1 and CDR2: SQVTM and ANQGSEA. The CDR3 DNA reads as TGCAGCGTTGGGCTAGCGGGGGGTGCTGGGGCCAACGTCCTGACTTTC. Translating it yields CSVGLAGGAGANVLTF. Variable domain in full (rest from reference TRBV29-1 and TRBJ2-6): SAVISQKPSRDICQRGTSLTIQCQVDSQVTMMFWYRQQPGQSLTLIATANQGSEATYESGFVIDKFPISRPNLTFSTLTVSNMSPEDSSIYLCSVGLAGGAGANVLTFGAGSRLTVL.

This chain connects TRBV30 to TRBJ2-3; D remains ambiguous. Trimming stripped 1 base from V and 2 bases from J, with 7 bases between. CDR1 and CDR2 from the germline V gene are GTSNPN and SVGIG (reference sequence). The CDR3 is 13 amino acids. The CDR3 sequence: CAWSGTTTDTQYF. CDR3 bases: TGTGCCTGGAGTGGGACGACCACAGATACGCAGTATTTT. Using reference TRBV30 and TRBJ2-3 for the parts outside the CDR3, the full variable domain is SQTIHQWPATLVQPVGSPLSLECTVEGTSNPNLYWYRQAAGRGLQLLFYSVGIGQISSEVPQNLSASRPQDRQFILSSKKLLLSDSGFYLCAWSGTTTDTQYFGPGTRLTVL.

V and J are TRBV4-3 and TRBJ1-2; tentative D call: TRBD1 (5 bases). Trimming took 2 bases from V and 7 from J, leaving 11 bases between them. The germline V gene encodes CDR1 LGHNA and CDR2 YSLEER. The CDR3 contains 13 residues. In DNA form, the CDR3 reads TGCGCCAGCAGCCAATCGGGGGTGCTTGGCTACACCTTC. It translates to CASSQSGVLGYTF.